The 28 T cell receptor beta chains below were found in one sample sequenced in a study of blood T cell repertoires in COVID-19. TCRdb's copy holds only in-frame clones and misses some; the assay was immunoSEQ multiplex PCR. The sample lists approximately 36,000 clones; 87% were seen once. The sample taken for sequencing was peripheral blood. These receptors were collected from a man between 60 and 70 years old with acute or convalescent COVID-19.

The rearrangement joins TRBV3-1 (or the pseudogene TRBV3-2) to TRBJ1-1; D is unclear. V lost 4 bases, J lost 0 bases, and 9 bases lay in between. Germline CDR1 is LGHDT and CDR2 is YNNKEL (reference sequence). The CDR3 is 14 residues long. In DNA, the CDR3 is TGTGCCAGCAGCCTGCGAGCGGTGAACACTGAAGCTTTCTTT. Translation: CASSLRAVNTEAFF.

The gene calls are TRBV15 and TRBJ2-1, with D possibly being TRBD2 (6 bases). The CDR3 runs 15 residues. Trimming removed 3 bases at V and 8 bases at J, with 17 bases between. CDR1 and CDR2 (germline): LNHNV, YYDKDF (reference sequence). CDR3 region: CATSSNFRELHEQFF. The CDR3 DNA reads TGTGCCACCAGCAGTAACTTTCGGGAGTTGCATGAGCAGTTCTTC.

This chain uses TRBV5-6 with TRBJ1-1; D not certain. With 3 bases removed from V and 5 bases from J, the gap between germline ends came to 14 bases. The CDR3 spans 14 residues. Germline lookup yields CDR1 SGHDT and CDR2 YYEEEE. The CDR3: CASSSPRRRTEAFF. CDR3 DNA sequence: TGTGCCAGCAGCTCCCCTAGGCGGCGGACTGAAGCTTTCTTT.

The chain has TRBV5-4 and TRBJ2-7; D is uncertain. Germline CDR1 reads SGHNT; CDR2 reads YYREEE (reference sequence). The CDR3 is made up of 14 amino acids. Trimming left V 0 bases short and J 6 bases short, with 13 bases between. DNA for the CDR3: TGTGCCAGCAGCTTGGCCCGAGCGTTTCGCGAGCAGTACTTC. It is translated as CASSLARAFREQYF.

This clone ranks as medium-sized. This rearrangement joins TRBV7-9 to TRBJ2-1; unclear D gene. V dropped 1 base and J dropped 9 bases, with 10 bases sitting between them. The CDR3 spans 13 residues. Germline V lookup: CDR1 SEHNR, CDR2 FQNEAQ (reference sequence). As DNA, the CDR3 is TGTGCCAGCAGCTTAGTAATAGCTGGTGAGCAGTTCTTC. Residues: CASSLVIAGEQFF.

This clone occurred once. The chain couples TRBV27 to TRBJ1-1; D might be TRBD1 (6 bases). V lost 2 bases and J lost 5, with 12 bases in between. This CDR3 contains 14 residues. The germline V gene encodes CDR1 MNHEY and CDR2 SMNVEV (reference sequence). Here the CDR3 reads CASSLRGGFTEAFF. The CDR3 DNA is TGTGCCAGCAGTTTACGAGGGGGTTTTACTGAAGCTTTCTTT.

The chain is built from TRBV5-1 and TRBJ2-1, with D maybe TRBD1 (6 bases). The germline V gene encodes CDR1 SGHRS and CDR2 YFSETQ. The CDR3 totals 17 residues. V shed 0 bases and J shed 10 bases, with 23 bases lying between them. For the CDR3, the DNA is TGCGCCAGCAGCTTGGGTCTTCTCGGGCAGGGGAATTCCGAGCAGTTCTTC. This gives the protein CASSLGLLGQGNSEQFF.

J is TRBJ1-2 and V is TRBV28; D gene ambiguous. The CDR3 length is 14 residues. CDR1 and CDR2 from the germline V gene are MDHEN and SYDVKM. V was pared by 2 bases and J by 4 bases, with 11 bases between. DNA of the CDR3: TGTGCCAGCAGTTTAGCGGGAACGATCTATGGCTACACCTTC. Its translation: CASSLAGTIYGYTF.

This clone was seen more than once but under ten times. The chain has TRBV5-6 and TRBJ1-3; no definite D call. The CDR3 is made up of 15 amino acids. V gave up 4 bases and J gave up 0 bases, with 11 bases separating them. Germline lookup yields CDR1 SGHDT and CDR2 YYEEEE. The CDR3 DNA is TGTGCCAGCAGCAACCCGACGGGCTCTGGAAACACCATATATTTT. Translation: CASSNPTGSGNTIYF.

The chain employs TRBV20-1 and TRBJ1-1; D is unclear. Germline CDR1 and CDR2: DFQATT and SNEGSKA (reference sequence). The V gene lost 5 bases and the J gene lost 0 bases, with 4 bases spanning the gap. The CDR3 has 11 amino acids. In nucleotides, the CDR3 is TGCAGTGCTTTAATGAACACTGAAGCTTTCTTT. Translation gives CSALMNTEAFF.

V gene TRBV30 combines with J gene TRBJ1-1; no firm D call. This CDR3 is built from 12 residues. Deletions cut 3 bases from V and 3 bases from J, with 8 bases between. Germline loops: CDR1 GTSNPN, CDR2 SVGIG (reference sequence). The DNA of the CDR3 is TGTGCCTGGAGGCAGGAGGACACTGAAGCTTTCTTT. As protein: CAWRQEDTEAFF.

This rearrangement joins TRBV7-9 to TRBJ2-7; 7 bases are shared with TRBD2. Germline V gene lookup returns CDR1 SEHNR and CDR2 FQNEAQ (reference sequence). Trimming at V came to 5 bases and at J to 4 bases, leaving 11 bases not matched to a gene. There are 15 residues in the CDR3. The CDR3: CASSLRGEDFYEQYF. CDR3 bases: TGTGCCAGCAGCCTTCGGGGGGAAGACTTTTACGAGCAGTACTTC.

The chain recombines TRBV6-1 with TRBJ2-1; 7 nucleotides align to TRBD2. The germline CDR1 and CDR2 sequences are MNHNS and SASEGT. The CDR3 is 16 amino acids. V lost 3 bases and J lost 0; bases outside the gene matches: 5. The CDR3 DNA reads as TGTGCCAGCAGTGAGGTGTGGGGGGGCTCCTACAATGAGCAGTTCTTC. This translates into CASSEVWGGSYNEQFF.

This chain uses TRBV27 with TRBJ2-2, with a tentative D call TRBD1 (6 bases). Germline V gene data show CDR1 as MNHEY and CDR2 as SMNVEV (reference sequence). This CDR3 spans 15 amino acids. V lost 6 bases, J lost 5 bases, and 16 bases lay in between. The CDR3 DNA reads as TGTGCCAGCAGCCCCAGGCAGGGGAGAACCGGGGAGCTGTTTTTT. Translation: CASSPRQGRTGELFF.

The chain uses TRBV9 and TRBJ1-1; TRBD1 might be the D (5 bases). V lost 0 bases, J lost 1 base, and 10 bases lay in between. Germline-derived CDR1 and CDR2 are SGDLS and YYNGEE. The CDR3 length is 15 residues. The CDR3 DNA sequence: TGTGCCAGCAGCGTAGCTCAGGGCCGGAACACTGAAGCTTTCTTT. Translating gives CASSVAQGRNTEAFF.

The chain combines TRBV19 with TRBJ1-1; the D is unclear. CDR3 length: 14 residues. The germline CDR1 and CDR2 sequences are LNHDA and SQIVND (reference sequence). Trimming left V 9 bases short and J 6 bases short, with 20 bases between. CDR3 nucleotides: TGTGCCAGCAACGTGGGCGGGCCTCCGCCTGAAGCTTTCTTT. This translates into CASNVGGPPPEAFF.

This chain links TRBV11-2 with TRBJ2-1, with 8 bases aligning to TRBD2. The J segment lost 5 bases and the V segment lost 4 bases, leaving 13 bases of the junction unmatched. This CDR3 contains 17 residues. Germline assignment: CDR1 SGHAT and CDR2 FQNNGV. DNA for the CDR3: TGTGCCAGCAGCTCAGGTCTTGGCGGGGGGCCCGACAATGAGCAGTTCTTC. It encodes CASSSGLGGGPDNEQFF. The full variable domain, in which reference TRBV11-2 and TRBJ2-1 provide the parts outside the CDR3, is EAGVAQSPRYKIIEKRQSVAFWCNPISGHATLYWYQQILGQGPKLLIQFQNNGVVDDSQLPKDRFSAERLKGVDSTLKIQPAKLEDSAVYLCASSSGLGGGPDNEQFFGPGTRLTVL.

The chain has TRBV18 and TRBJ1-5, with a tentative D call TRBD1 (5 bases). CDR3 size: 17 residues. The V end lost 2 bases, the J end lost 1 base, and 15 bases lay between the germline ends. Germline V gene data show CDR1 as KGHSH and CDR2 as LQKENI. CDR3 coding DNA: TGTGCCAGCTCACCATTTCAGGGTCGACGGAGCAATCAGCCCCAGCATTTT. It codes for CASSPFQGRRSNQPQHF.

The table lists this clone with a count of one. V gene TRBV5-1 combines with J gene TRBJ1-4; 8 bases are shared with TRBD1. CDR3 length: 17 amino acids. Germline V lookup: CDR1 SGHRS, CDR2 YFSETQ. The V and J ends lost 0 bases and 3 bases, in that order; junction bases with no gene match: 7. The CDR3 loop reads CASSLGQGAISNEKLFF. DNA of the CDR3: TGCGCCAGCAGCTTGGGGCAGGGGGCGATCTCTAATGAAAAACTGTTTTTT.

This chain joins TRBV20-1 and TRBJ2-4; weak D call: TRBD2 (6 bases). CDR1 is DFQATT, CDR2 SNEGSKA, per germline (reference sequence). CDR3 length: 17 amino acids. Deletions cut 3 bases from V and 7 bases from J, with 25 bases between. CDR3 nucleotides: TGCAGTGCTAGTCGATTAGCGGCACCCCTATCCGGGAACATTCAGTACTTC. Translated: CSASRLAAPLSGNIQYF.

The rearrangement links TRBV4-3 to TRBJ2-1; 9 bases are a match to TRBD2. The CDR3 loop spans 16 amino acids. V gave up 0 bases and J gave up 4 bases; unmatched junction bases: 4. Germline assignment: CDR1 LGHNA and CDR2 YSLEER. CDR3: CASSQDASGGYNEQFF. The CDR3 coding sequence is TGCGCCAGCAGCCAAGATGCGAGCGGGGGGTACAATGAGCAGTTCTTC.

V usage is TRBV5-1 and J usage is TRBJ2-6; D possibly corresponds to TRBD1 (6 bases). Germline V gene data show CDR1 as SGHRS and CDR2 as YFSETQ. The V and J ends lost 4 bases and 0 bases respectively, with 14 bases between them. The CDR3 spans 17 residues. This CDR3 reads CASSPTHRASGANVLTF. The CDR3 bases are TGCGCCAGCAGCCCCACCCACAGGGCCTCTGGGGCCAACGTCCTGACTTTC.

V is TRBV5-1 and J is TRBJ2-7, with 13 nucleotides matching TRBD2. This CDR3 spans 17 amino acids. Germline-derived CDR1 and CDR2 are SGHRS and YFSETQ. The V segment lost 4 bases and the J segment 3 bases; nucleotides outside the gene matches: 10. Written as DNA, the CDR3 is TGCGCCAGCAGCCCCCGGACTAGCGGGAGTTCCCTCTACGAGCAGTACTTC. Translation gives CASSPRTSGSSLYEQYF.

The chain carries TRBV19 and TRBJ1-2; 7 bases agree with TRBD1. The V and J ends lost 4 bases and 3 bases, in that order; junction bases with no gene match: 2. CDR1 and CDR2 (germline): LNHDA, SQIVND (reference sequence). This CDR3 has 13 residues. The CDR3 reads CASSSQGDYGYTF. CDR3 sequence (DNA): TGTGCCAGTAGTAGTCAGGGGGACTATGGCTACACCTTC.

V and J are TRBV5-4 and TRBJ2-7; 13 bases line up with TRBD2. CDR1 and CDR2 from the germline V gene are SGHNT and YYREEE (reference sequence). Trimming cost V 4 bases and J 0 bases; bases outside gene matches: 7. The CDR3 sequence is 17 residues long. CDR3 nucleotides: TGTGCCAGCAGCCAGGGACTAGCGGGATCCATCTCCTACGAGCAGTACTTC. Translating it yields CASSQGLAGSISYEQYF.

The chain links TRBV19 to TRBJ1-3; D might be TRBD1 (6 bases). This CDR3 has 14 residues. Trimming shortened V by 7 bases and J by 4 bases, and 14 bases separated the two germline ends. Germline CDR1 LNHDA, CDR2 SQIVND (reference sequence). As DNA, the CDR3 is TGTGCCAGTACCCCCACAGGGAACGGAAACACCATATATTTT. Translated: CASTPTGNGNTIYF.

The rearrangement uses TRBV7-8 and TRBJ1-1; TRBD1 matches at 8 bases. Germline lookup yields CDR1 SGHVS and CDR2 FQNEAQ. The CDR3 length is 16 residues. V lost 4 bases and J lost 0; bases outside the gene matches: 7. The CDR3 DNA is TGTGCCAGCAGCTGGACAGGGAGATTCATGAACACTGAAGCTTTCTTT. This codes for CASSWTGRFMNTEAFF.

The J gene is TRBJ1-1, the V gene TRBV7-2; 8 bases are shared with TRBD1. The germline CDR1 and CDR2 sequences are SGHTA and FQGNSA. Trimming removed 2 bases from V and 1 base from J; junction bases left unmatched: 6. The CDR3 consists of 16 residues. CDR3 region: CASSLSPTGANTEAFF. CDR3 bases: TGTGCCAGCAGCTTAAGCCCGACAGGGGCGAACACTGAAGCTTTCTTT.